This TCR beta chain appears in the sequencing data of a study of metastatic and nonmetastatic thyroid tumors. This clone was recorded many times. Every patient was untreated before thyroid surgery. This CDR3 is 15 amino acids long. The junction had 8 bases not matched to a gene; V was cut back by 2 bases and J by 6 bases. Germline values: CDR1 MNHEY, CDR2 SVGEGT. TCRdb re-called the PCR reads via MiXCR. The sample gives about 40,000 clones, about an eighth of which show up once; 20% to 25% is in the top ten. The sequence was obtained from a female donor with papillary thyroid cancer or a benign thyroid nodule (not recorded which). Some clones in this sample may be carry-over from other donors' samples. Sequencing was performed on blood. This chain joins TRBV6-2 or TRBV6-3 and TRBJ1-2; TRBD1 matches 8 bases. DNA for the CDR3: TGTGCCAGCAGTTACATCCGGCAGGGGGCGGATGGCTACACCTTC. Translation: CASSYIRQGADGYTF.